The 20 T cell receptor beta chains in this list originate from one sample, sequenced in a study of T-cell reconstitution after alpha-beta-depleted transplantation in children. Unique molecular identifiers were built into the TCRbeta library. TCRdb re-analysed the PCR reads in MiXCR, keeping a single row per CDR3 protein. Of around 440,000 distinct CDR3 sequences in the sample, 15% to 20% were seen once. The sequenced sample was PBMCs, mostly from graft donor cells, obtained 360 days after TCRalphabeta/CD19-depleted stem cell transplant. Receptors were obtained from a boy younger than two who had a stem cell transplant for Wiskott-Aldrich syndrome, so the T cells may come from the graft donor.

The V gene is TRBV24-1, the J gene TRBJ1-3; the D is unclear. Deletions cut 3 bases from V and 3 bases from J, with 8 bases between. The germline V gene has CDR1 KGHDR and CDR2 SFDVKD. This CDR3 has 14 amino acids. CDR3 protein: CATSDPGLGNTIYF. The CDR3 DNA reads TGTGCCACCAGTGATCCTGGACTTGGAAACACCATATATTTT.

There are a few counts of this clonotype. The gene calls are TRBV7-2 and TRBJ2-1, with D possibly TRBD1 on 5 matching bases. There are 14 residues in the CDR3. V lost 1 base and J lost 9, with 13 bases in between. The germline V gene encodes CDR1 SGHTA and CDR2 FQGNSA. CDR3 DNA sequence: TGTGCCAGCAGCTTAGAACCCAGGGTTAGTGAGCAGTTCTTC. As protein: CASSLEPRVSEQFF. Variable domain in full (rest from reference TRBV7-2 and TRBJ2-1): GAGVSQSPSNKVTEKGKDVELRCDPISGHTALYWYRQSLGQGLEFLIYFQGNSAPDKSGLPSDRFSAERTGGSVSTLTIQRTQQEDSAVYLCASSLEPRVSEQFFGPGTRLTVL.

CDR3 region: CASSPRGGAPYNEQFF. The CDR3 DNA reads TGCGCCAGCAGCCCACGCGGGGGGGCCCCTTACAATGAGCAGTTCTTC. V and J are TRBV4-1 and TRBJ2-1; 9 positions agree with TRBD2. The CDR3 covers 16 residues. CDR1 is MGHRA and CDR2 is YSYEKL in the germline V gene. V lost 4 bases to trimming and J lost 4 bases; unmatched junction nucleotides: 8.

There are a few counts of this clonotype. The chain combines TRBV24-1 with TRBJ2-3; 12 bases fit TRBD2. Germline V gene lookup returns CDR1 KGHDR and CDR2 SFDVKD. V trimming: 4 bases; J trimming: 2 bases; junction bases outside the gene matches: 9. CDR3 length: 18 amino acids. The CDR3 region is CATSDRYRTSGTTDTQYF. In DNA, the CDR3 is TGTGCCACCAGTGACCGATACAGGACTAGCGGGACCACAGATACGCAGTATTTT.

The chain links TRBV18 to TRBJ2-1; TRBD2 might be the D (5 bases). The CDR3 covers 13 residues. Germline V gene data show CDR1 as KGHSH and CDR2 as LQKENI. Trimming left V 0 bases short and J 15 bases short, with 15 bases between. CDR3 DNA sequence: TGTGCCAGCTCACCACCTGCTAGCTTCTCACCGTTCTTC. Protein sequence: CASSPPASFSPFF.

A few counts support this clonotype. CDR3 bases: TGTGCCAGCAGTGTAGGGGGGCGACCCTACGAGCAGTACTTC. Protein product: CASSVGGRPYEQYF. This chain joins TRBV28 and TRBJ2-7; D may be TRBD1 or TRBD2 (6 bases each). V shed 5 bases and J shed 2 bases, with 13 bases lying between them. CDR3 length equals 14 residues. Per germline, CDR1 MDHEN and CDR2 SYDVKM.

This clonotype occurred a few times. CDR3 in DNA: TGTGCCAGCAGCTTGGTATTCGACAACTACAATGAGCAGTTCTTC. This sequence encodes CASSLVFDNYNEQFF. The chain employs TRBV5-5 and TRBJ2-1; D unclear. Germline V gene lookup returns CDR1 SGHKS and CDR2 YYEKEE (reference sequence). The CDR3 sequence is 15 residues long. The ends were cut back, 0 bases at V and 3 bases at J, with 10 bases in the middle.

This clonotype was counted between two and nine times. This sequence joins TRBV11-2 and TRBJ2-7; D perhaps matches TRBD1 (6 bases). The CDR3 extends over 14 amino acids. In germline, CDR1 is SGHAT, CDR2 FQNNGV. V gave up 6 bases and J gave up 4 bases, with 16 bases separating them. The CDR3 DNA is TGTGCCAGCAGTTCAATTAGAGGGGGTTACGAGCAGTACTTC. Its protein is CASSSIRGGYEQYF. The variable domain in full, with the rest retrieved from reference TRBV11-2 and TRBJ2-7, is EAGVAQSPRYKIIEKRQSVAFWCNPISGHATLYWYQQILGQGPKLLIQFQNNGVVDDSQLPKDRFSAERLKGVDSTLKIQPAKLEDSAVYLCASSSIRGGYEQYFGPGTRLTVT.

This clonotype was seen a handful of times. The V and J genes are TRBV3-1 and TRBJ2-2; 7 nucleotides match TRBD2. The CDR3 sequence is 15 residues long. CDR1 is LGHDT and CDR2 is YNNKEL in the germline V gene (reference sequence). J gave up 7 bases and V 6 bases, and 11 bases lay outside the gene matches. The CDR3 loop reads CASSFAGTKDGELFF. The CDR3 region has the DNA TGTGCCAGCAGTTTTGCAGGGACTAAAGACGGGGAGCTGTTTTTT.

This clonotype occurred many times. This CDR3 is CSATHETPMNTEAFF. DNA for the CDR3: TGCAGTGCCACCCACGAAACTCCAATGAACACTGAAGCTTTCTTT. The V and J genes are TRBV20-1 and TRBJ1-1; D is undetermined. V was cut by 6 bases and J by 0 bases, with 17 bases left in between. CDR1 DFQATT and CDR2 SNEGSKA come from the germline V gene (reference sequence). CDR3 length: 15 residues.

The CDR3 spells CASNSGLPGGETQYF. CDR3 nucleotide sequence: TGCGCCAGCAATTCGGGACTACCGGGAGGAGAGACCCAGTACTTC. The chain has TRBV5-1 and TRBJ2-5; 7 positions match TRBD2. CDR3 length: 15 amino acids. Looked up from germline, CDR1 is SGHRS and CDR2 is YFSETQ. V was clipped by 6 bases and J by 4 bases; unmatched bases: 12.

This clonotype was picked up a small number of times. The rearrangement links TRBV11-2 to TRBJ2-5; the D gene could be TRBD1 or TRBD2 (5 bases each). There are 13 residues in the CDR3. The germline CDR1 and CDR2 sequences are SGHAT and FQNNGV. V gave up 4 bases and J gave up 5 bases, with 11 bases separating them. CDR3 sequence reads: CASSSDWGETQYF. The DNA of the CDR3 is TGTGCCAGCAGCTCGGACTGGGGGGAGACCCAGTACTTC.

This clonotype was seen only a few times. The chain couples TRBV7-9 to TRBJ2-7, with D tentatively TRBD2 (7 bases). Germline CDR1 is SEHNR and CDR2 is FQNEAQ (reference sequence). Deletions cut 3 bases from V and 4 bases from J, with 22 bases between. The CDR3 extends over 17 amino acids. The CDR3 nucleotides read TGTGCCAGCAGCTTTCTCATAGGGGGGGACCACGAGTACGAGCAGTACTTC. It specifies CASSFLIGGDHEYEQYF. Looking up the rest from reference TRBV7-9 and TRBJ2-7 gives the full variable domain: DTGVSQNPRHKITKRGQNVTFRCDPISEHNRLYWYRQTLGQGPEFLTYFQNEAQLEKSRLLSDRFSAERPKGSFSTLEIQRTEQGDSAMYLCASSFLIGGDHEYEQYFGPGTRLTVT.

The chain carries TRBV7-8 and TRBJ2-7; 11 bases match TRBD2. Trimming removed 3 bases from V and 4 bases from J; junction bases left unmatched: 5. This CDR3 is built from 15 residues. CDR1 is SGHVS, CDR2 FQNEAQ, per germline. The CDR3 is CASSFSGTSGYEQYF. CDR3 coding DNA: TGTGCCAGCAGCTTTAGCGGGACTAGCGGTTACGAGCAGTACTTC.

This clonotype came up a few times. CDR3 protein: CAISVVSGVNYGYTF. CDR3 sequence (DNA): TGTGCCATCAGTGTCGTCTCCGGGGTAAACTATGGCTACACCTTC. This chain links TRBV10-3 with TRBJ1-2; D is unresolved. Looked up from germline, CDR1 is ENHRY and CDR2 is SYGVKD. The V and J ends lost 4 bases and 2 bases respectively, with 14 bases between them. The CDR3 is made up of 15 amino acids.

V is TRBV20-1 and J is TRBJ2-7; D gene ambiguous. Germline loops: CDR1 DFQATT, CDR2 SNEGSKA (reference sequence). The CDR3 consists of 11 residues. V lost 6 bases and J 1 base, leaving 7 bases between the germline ends. CDR3 DNA sequence: TGCAGTGCCGTGGAATCCTACGAGCAGTACTTC. Amino acids: CSAVESYEQYF.

There are a few counts of this clonotype. The chain employs TRBV7-9 and TRBJ2-1, with 12 nucleotides matching TRBD2. The germline V gene encodes CDR1 SEHNR and CDR2 FQNEAQ (reference sequence). The CDR3 is made up of 17 amino acids. Trimming took 1 base from V and 3 from J; bases not matched to a gene: 4. The CDR3 sequence: CASSLGVGLAGYNEQFF. The CDR3 DNA is TGTGCCAGCAGCTTAGGGGTGGGACTAGCGGGCTACAATGAGCAGTTCTTC.

The chain joins TRBV28 to TRBJ2-1; TRBD1 is a possible D gene (6 bases). Per the germline V gene, CDR1 is MDHEN and CDR2 is SYDVKM. The CDR3 is made up of 15 amino acids. Trimming removed 2 bases from V and 4 bases from J, with 12 bases in between. CDR3 DNA sequence: TGTGCCAGCAGTTTAGGGGGCACCCTTTACAATGAGCAGTTCTTC. This sequence encodes CASSLGGTLYNEQFF.

The rearrangement links TRBV6-5 to TRBJ2-1; D is undetermined. CDR3 length: 13 amino acids. Germline V lookup: CDR1 MNHEY, CDR2 SVGAGI. V shed 3 bases and J shed 9 bases, with 12 bases lying between them. The CDR3 bases are TGTGCCAGCAGTTATTTACTCTTTGGTGAGCAGTTCTTC. Protein sequence: CASSYLLFGEQFF.

The genes are TRBV2 and TRBJ1-2, with 7 bases aligning to TRBD1. The V gene's germline CDR1 is SNHLY and CDR2 FYNNEI. The CDR3 spans 15 residues. The J segment lost 7 bases and the V segment lost 4 bases, leaving 12 bases of the junction unmatched. The CDR3, as DNA: TGTGCCAGCAGTGCAGATGCAGGGGGAATGGGTGGCTACACCTTC. Protein sequence: CASSADAGGMGGYTF.